The rows below give T cell receptor beta chains drawn from one sample of a study of blood T cell repertoires in COVID-19. Clones were sequenced by immunoSEQ multiplex PCR, and TCRdb holds only the in-frame ones, with some missing. This table has about 150,000 clones, about 88% appearing once. The sequencing input was peripheral blood. These receptor sequences come from a woman aged 60-75 years with COVID-19, enrolled during active disease. Each CDR3 is given with its conserved first and last residue. The order of the fields is clone size, V gene, D gene, J gene, CDR3 DNA, CDR3 protein. The D gene is left open where the match is weak. Where a row states a size, it is once, few, many or the class of an expanded clone; other rows omit it.

clone_size: -; v_call: TRBV19; d_call: -; j_call: TRBJ1-1; cdr3_nt: TGTGCCAGTAGTATCGGCCAGGGGAAGGTGAACACTGAAGCTTTCTTT; cdr3_aa: CASSIGQGKVNTEAFF
clone_size: once; v_call: TRBV5-1; d_call: -; j_call: TRBJ2-5; cdr3_nt: TGCGCCAGCAGCTTGGAACAGGGGGGGTTTGAGACCCAGTACTTC; cdr3_aa: CASSLEQGGFETQYF
clone_size: -; v_call: TRBV14; d_call: -; j_call: TRBJ2-7; cdr3_nt: TGTGCCAGCAGCCAGCCAGGGGCCTACGAGCAGTACTTC; cdr3_aa: CASSQPGAYEQYF
clone_size: once; v_call: TRBV7-9; d_call: TRBD2; j_call: TRBJ2-3; cdr3_nt: TGTGCCAGCAGCTCCCCCGGACTAGCGGGGGATACGCAGTATTTT; cdr3_aa: CASSSPGLAGDTQYF
clone_size: -; v_call: TRBV6-5; d_call: -; j_call: TRBJ1-4; cdr3_nt: TGTGCCAGCAGCCTGACAGGAGCTAATGAAAAACTGTTTTTT; cdr3_aa: CASSLTGANEKLFF
clone_size: -; v_call: TRBV25-1; d_call: TRBD1; j_call: TRBJ2-2; cdr3_nt: TGTGCCAGCACCCGGGACAGTCCCCGGGAGCTGTTTTTT; cdr3_aa: CASTRDSPRELFF
clone_size: -; v_call: TRBV6-5; d_call: -; j_call: TRBJ1-2; cdr3_nt: TGTGCCAGCAGTTACAGAGGAGCACCTCCCTATGGCTACACCTTC; cdr3_aa: CASSYRGAPPYGYTF
clone_size: -; v_call: TRBV6-5; d_call: -; j_call: TRBJ1-2; cdr3_nt: TGTGCCGGGTCACTAGATTCTTACTATGGCTACACCTTC; cdr3_aa: CAGSLDSYYGYTF
clone_size: -; v_call: TRBV6-1; d_call: -; j_call: TRBJ1-3; cdr3_nt: TGTGCCAGCAGTGAAGCGCACGGGGGTGTTTCTGGAAACACCATATATTTT; cdr3_aa: CASSEAHGGVSGNTIYF
clone_size: -; v_call: TRBV3-1/TRBV3-2; d_call: -; j_call: TRBJ1-6; cdr3_nt: TGTGCCAGCAGCCATCGAACAGGGCGAGAAAATTCACCCCTCCACTTT; cdr3_aa: CASSHRTGRENSPLHF
clone_size: -; v_call: TRBV19; d_call: -; j_call: TRBJ1-5; cdr3_nt: TGTGCCAGTAGTCCAGGGATTCGGCAGCCCCAGCATTTT; cdr3_aa: CASSPGIRQPQHF
clone_size: once; v_call: TRBV19; d_call: -; j_call: TRBJ2-2; cdr3_nt: TGTGCCAGTAGAACCGGGACCGGGGAGCTGTTTTTT; cdr3_aa: CASRTGTGELFF
clone_size: -; v_call: TRBV18; d_call: -; j_call: TRBJ1-1; cdr3_nt: TGTGCCAGCTCACCAAGTGGAAGGAGCACTGAAGCTTTCTTT; cdr3_aa: CASSPSGRSTEAFF
clone_size: -; v_call: TRBV5-4; d_call: -; j_call: TRBJ1-1; cdr3_nt: TGTGCCAGCAGCTTGGAAGGGGCCCGGACTGAAGCTTTCTTT; cdr3_aa: CASSLEGARTEAFF
clone_size: few; v_call: TRBV5-1; d_call: -; j_call: TRBJ1-2; cdr3_nt: TGCGCCAGCAGCTTAGGACAGTCCTCTAACTATGGCTACACCTTC; cdr3_aa: CASSLGQSSNYGYTF
clone_size: once; v_call: TRBV5-1; d_call: TRBD1; j_call: TRBJ2-1; cdr3_nt: TGCGCCAGCAAGGTAGAGGGGGCCCACTACAATGAGCAGTTCTTC; cdr3_aa: CASKVEGAHYNEQFF
clone_size: -; v_call: TRBV5-1; d_call: TRBD1; j_call: TRBJ1-3; cdr3_nt: TGCGCCAGCAGCTTGAGACAGGGAGAAAACACCATATATTTT; cdr3_aa: CASSLRQGENTIYF
clone_size: -; v_call: TRBV3-1/TRBV3-2; d_call: -; j_call: TRBJ1-3; cdr3_nt: TGTGCCAGCAGCCTCGTCGGTGGAAACACCATATATTTT; cdr3_aa: CASSLVGGNTIYF
clone_size: -; v_call: TRBV7-2; d_call: TRBD2; j_call: TRBJ2-1; cdr3_nt: TGTGCCAGCAGCGACTTGGGACTAGCGAACAATGAGCAGTTCTTC; cdr3_aa: CASSDLGLANNEQFF
clone_size: -; v_call: TRBV12-3/TRBV12-4; d_call: -; j_call: TRBJ1-6; cdr3_nt: TGTGCCAGCAGTTTCGGTAATTCACCCCTCCACTTT; cdr3_aa: CASSFGNSPLHF
clone_size: -; v_call: TRBV5-1; d_call: TRBD1; j_call: TRBJ1-1; cdr3_nt: TGCGCCAGCAGCTCAAGGACAGGGGTTTTTACTGAAGCTTTCTTT; cdr3_aa: CASSSRTGVFTEAFF
clone_size: -; v_call: TRBV15; d_call: -; j_call: TRBJ1-5; cdr3_nt: TGTGCCACCAGCAGAGATCTGGGACGGACAGATAGCAATCAGCCCCAGCATTTT; cdr3_aa: CATSRDLGRTDSNQPQHF
clone_size: -; v_call: TRBV6-2/TRBV6-3; d_call: TRBD2; j_call: TRBJ2-1; cdr3_nt: TGTGCCAGCAGTTCGCTTCGGGAGGGGGATGAGCAGTTCTTC; cdr3_aa: CASSSLREGDEQFF
clone_size: -; v_call: TRBV2; d_call: -; j_call: TRBJ1-1; cdr3_nt: TGTGCCAGCAGTAAAAAACAGGTTTACACTGAAGCTTTCTTT; cdr3_aa: CASSKKQVYTEAFF
clone_size: -; v_call: TRBV18; d_call: -; j_call: TRBJ1-1; cdr3_nt: TGTGCCAGCTCACTGGAGGAGCTGAACACTGAAGCTTTCTTT; cdr3_aa: CASSLEELNTEAFF
clone_size: -; v_call: TRBV19; d_call: TRBD1; j_call: TRBJ2-1; cdr3_nt: TGTGCCAGTAGTGTCGGGACAGACAATGAGCAGTTCTTC; cdr3_aa: CASSVGTDNEQFF
clone_size: once; v_call: TRBV7-9; d_call: -; j_call: TRBJ1-3; cdr3_nt: TGTGCCAGCAGCTTAATGACACTGGGGGCATCTGGAAACACCATATATTTT; cdr3_aa: CASSLMTLGASGNTIYF
clone_size: once; v_call: TRBV3-1/TRBV3-2; d_call: -; j_call: TRBJ1-6; cdr3_nt: TGTGCCAGCAGCCCCAGGGGCGAGGGCCGGGATTCACCCCTCCACTTT; cdr3_aa: CASSPRGEGRDSPLHF
clone_size: -; v_call: TRBV3-1/TRBV3-2; d_call: TRBD1; j_call: TRBJ1-2; cdr3_nt: TGTGCCAGCAGCCGCGACCGGGACAGCTATGGCTACACCTTC; cdr3_aa: CASSRDRDSYGYTF
clone_size: few; v_call: TRBV2; d_call: -; j_call: TRBJ1-1; cdr3_nt: TGTGCCAGCAGTGAGGCAGGGAGGGGTACTGAAGCTTTCTTT; cdr3_aa: CASSEAGRGTEAFF
clone_size: once; v_call: TRBV6-5; d_call: -; j_call: TRBJ1-1; cdr3_nt: TGTGCCAGCAGTTACGAAAGGACAGTCACTGAAGCTTTCTTT; cdr3_aa: CASSYERTVTEAFF
clone_size: once; v_call: TRBV12-3/TRBV12-4; d_call: -; j_call: TRBJ1-6; cdr3_nt: TGTGCCAGCAGACCACAGGGAAATTCACCCCTCCACTTT; cdr3_aa: CASRPQGNSPLHF
clone_size: -; v_call: TRBV19; d_call: -; j_call: TRBJ1-3; cdr3_nt: TGTGCCAGTATGGACTTCTCTGGAAACACCATATATTTT; cdr3_aa: CASMDFSGNTIYF
clone_size: -; v_call: TRBV11-3; d_call: TRBD1; j_call: TRBJ1-3; cdr3_nt: TGTGCCAGCAGCCCGGGACAGGGACCTGGAAACACCATATATTTT; cdr3_aa: CASSPGQGPGNTIYF
clone_size: -; v_call: TRBV7-2; d_call: TRBD1; j_call: TRBJ1-5; cdr3_nt: TGTGCCAGCAGCTCGCAGGGGGGCAATCAGCCCCAGCATTTT; cdr3_aa: CASSSQGGNQPQHF
clone_size: -; v_call: TRBV7-2; d_call: -; j_call: TRBJ1-5; cdr3_nt: TGTGCCAGCAGCTTGCGGCAGGGAAACCAGCCCCAGCATTTT; cdr3_aa: CASSLRQGNQPQHF
clone_size: -; v_call: TRBV9; d_call: -; j_call: TRBJ2-1; cdr3_nt: TGTGCCAGCAGCGTAGAGGAGGGAGTGAGGAATGAGCAGTTCTTC; cdr3_aa: CASSVEEGVRNEQFF
clone_size: -; v_call: TRBV5-1; d_call: -; j_call: TRBJ1-1; cdr3_nt: TGCGCCAGCACTAGGGGGTCCAGGGAAGGCAGCACTGAAGCTTTCTTT; cdr3_aa: CASTRGSREGSTEAFF
clone_size: -; v_call: TRBV27; d_call: -; j_call: TRBJ2-7; cdr3_nt: TGTGCCAGCAGCCTGCAGGGGCCCGGCCGCACCTACGAGCAGTACTTC; cdr3_aa: CASSLQGPGRTYEQYF
clone_size: -; v_call: TRBV5-1; d_call: -; j_call: TRBJ1-2; cdr3_nt: TGCGCCAGCAAAATGGTTCTTTCAGAGGCTGGCTACACCTTC; cdr3_aa: CASKMVLSEAGYTF
clone_size: -; v_call: TRBV5-6; d_call: TRBD1; j_call: TRBJ1-1; cdr3_nt: TGTGCCAGCAGCCTAAAAATGGACAGGGCGAACACTGAAGCTTTCTTT; cdr3_aa: CASSLKMDRANTEAFF
clone_size: -; v_call: TRBV5-1; d_call: TRBD1; j_call: TRBJ1-2; cdr3_nt: TGCGCCAGCAGCCAAGGACAGGGTTTATACGGCTACACCTTC; cdr3_aa: CASSQGQGLYGYTF
clone_size: -; v_call: TRBV5-1; d_call: TRBD2; j_call: TRBJ2-3; cdr3_nt: TGCGCCAGCAGCAGAAGACTAGCGGGGTCGGGGAGCACAGATACGCAGTATTTT; cdr3_aa: CASSRRLAGSGSTDTQYF
clone_size: -; v_call: TRBV30; d_call: -; j_call: TRBJ1-1; cdr3_nt: TGTGCCTGTTCTGGACAGCTGAACACTGAAGCTTTCTTT; cdr3_aa: CACSGQLNTEAFF
clone_size: -; v_call: TRBV5-1; d_call: TRBD2; j_call: TRBJ2-6; cdr3_nt: TGCGCCAGCAGCTTGGCGTCCGGGACTACCTACTCTGGGGCCAACGTCCTGACTTTC; cdr3_aa: CASSLASGTTYSGANVLTF
clone_size: -; v_call: TRBV3-1/TRBV3-2; d_call: TRBD1; j_call: TRBJ1-2; cdr3_nt: TGTGCCAGCAGCCAAGTGATAGGACAGGCATATGGCTACACCTTC; cdr3_aa: CASSQVIGQAYGYTF
clone_size: few; v_call: TRBV7-9; d_call: -; j_call: TRBJ1-1; cdr3_nt: TGTGCCAGCAGCCCAGAAGGGGGAAGAAACACTGAAGCTTTCTTT; cdr3_aa: CASSPEGGRNTEAFF
clone_size: -; v_call: TRBV5-1; d_call: -; j_call: TRBJ2-5; cdr3_nt: TGCGCCAGCAGCTTACAGGTTATAATCCAAGAGACCCAGTACTTC; cdr3_aa: CASSLQVIIQETQYF
clone_size: -; v_call: TRBV3-1/TRBV3-2; d_call: -; j_call: TRBJ1-2; cdr3_nt: TGTGCCAGCAGCTGGGGGCAGGGCGGCTACACCTTC; cdr3_aa: CASSWGQGGYTF
clone_size: -; v_call: TRBV5-8; d_call: TRBD1; j_call: TRBJ2-5; cdr3_nt: TGTGCCAGCAGCTCGGGACAGGGAAAGACCCAGTACTTC; cdr3_aa: CASSSGQGKTQYF
clone_size: -; v_call: TRBV9; d_call: -; j_call: TRBJ2-7; cdr3_nt: TGTGCCAGCAGCTTGACTCTTCAAAGCTACGAGCAGTACTTC; cdr3_aa: CASSLTLQSYEQYF
clone_size: -; v_call: TRBV7-3; d_call: TRBD1; j_call: TRBJ2-1; cdr3_nt: TGTGCCAGCAGCCTTTCTAGACAGGGGAGGAATGAGCAGTTCTTC; cdr3_aa: CASSLSRQGRNEQFF
clone_size: -; v_call: TRBV4-1; d_call: TRBD1; j_call: TRBJ2-1; cdr3_nt: TGCGCCAGCAGCCAAGAGGGACAGGGGGCCTATGAGCAGTTCTTC; cdr3_aa: CASSQEGQGAYEQFF
clone_size: few; v_call: TRBV19; d_call: -; j_call: TRBJ2-7; cdr3_nt: TGTGCCAGTAGTAGGTCGGAGGCCTACGAGCAGTACTTC; cdr3_aa: CASSRSEAYEQYF
clone_size: -; v_call: TRBV19; d_call: -; j_call: TRBJ1-2; cdr3_nt: TGTGCCAGTAGGCCGTCAGACTATGGCTACACCTTC; cdr3_aa: CASRPSDYGYTF